The clone carrying this T cell receptor (beta chain) was recorded many times. The data stem from a study of human T cells and chemical hapten exposure. Specified time point: patch test 3, about 24 weeks after DPC sensitization. The treatment: therapeutic diphenylcyclopropenone sensitization with weekly scalp DPC. Each CDR3 protein is one row after TCRdb ran MiXCR on the RACE reads. The sample records some 30,000 distinct CDR3 sequences, approximately 6% being singletons. Trimming left V 5 bases short and J 4 bases short, with 9 bases between. The germline V gene encodes CDR1 GTSNPN and CDR2 SVGIG (reference sequence). This CDR3 is 13 amino acids long.

The gene calls are TRBV30 and TRBJ2-6, with D unclear. The sequence came from a man aged 25-45 years with alopecia areata. Some clones in this sample may be carry-over from other donors' samples. This material consisted of whole blood, taken in connection with sensitization to the hapten diphenylcyclopropenone (DPC). CDR3 sequence reads: CAWDSAGANVLTF. The CDR3 DNA reads as TGTGCCTGGGACTCGGCGGGGGCCAACGTCCTGACTTTC. The full variable domain, with the rest looked up from reference TRBV30 and TRBJ2-6, is SQTIHQWPATLVQPVGSPLSLECTVEGTSNPNLYWYRQAAGRGLQLLFYSVGIGQISSEVPQNLSASRPQDRQFILSSKKLLLSDSGFYLCAWDSAGANVLTFGAGSRLTVL.